These T cell receptor beta chains were read from a single sample in a study of Graves' ophthalmopathy and Graves' hyperthyroidism. TCRdb re-analysed the multiplex PCR reads in MiXCR, keeping a single row per CDR3 protein. The sample includes about 700,000 distinct CDR3 sequences, 40% seen only once; the top ten take roughly 45%. The specimen sequenced was peripheral blood. These receptors all come from an adult man with Graves' ophthalmopathy. CDR3s include the opening cysteine and the closing phenylalanine or tryptophan. Each record gives: D gene, clone size, V gene, J gene, CDR3 protein, CDR3 DNA. The D gene is left open where the match is weak. Clone size is shown for a subset of rows, as once, few, many or a class of expanded clone.

d_gene: .
abundance: few
v_gene: TRBV12-3/TRBV12-4
j_gene: TRBJ1-1
CDR3aa: CASSPQVATEAFF
CDR3nt: TGTGCCAGCAGTCCACAGGTTGCCACTGAAGCTTTCTTT

d_gene: .
abundance: .
v_gene: TRBV25-1
j_gene: TRBJ2-2
CDR3aa: CASSPRLVWTGGLFF
CDR3nt: TGTGCCAGCAGCCCACGACTAGTTTGGACCGGGGGGCTGTTTTTT

d_gene: TRBD2
abundance: few
v_gene: TRBV24-1
j_gene: TRBJ2-3
CDR3aa: CATSDASGVTDTQYF
CDR3nt: TGTGCCACCAGTGATGCGAGCGGGGTTACAGATACGCAGTATTTT

d_gene: TRBD1
abundance: .
v_gene: TRBV29-1
j_gene: TRBJ2-5
CDR3aa: CSVDLQGDPMAQYF
CDR3nt: TGCAGCGTTGATCTCCAGGGGGATCCGATGGCCCAGTACTTC

d_gene: .
abundance: .
v_gene: TRBV10-3
j_gene: TRBJ1-6
CDR3aa: CASSGTGARDSPPHF
CDR3nt: TGTGCCAGCAGTGGGACGGGGGCCAGAGATTCACCCCCCCACTTT

d_gene: TRBD1
abundance: many
v_gene: TRBV2
j_gene: TRBJ1-2
CDR3aa: CASIEGQGAAGYTF
CDR3nt: TGTGCCAGCATTGAAGGACAGGGGGCGGCTGGCTACACCTTC

d_gene: .
abundance: few
v_gene: TRBV20-1
j_gene: TRBJ1-4
CDR3aa: CSARPDTGNLNEKLFF
CDR3nt: TGCAGTGCTAGACCCGATACAGGAAATTTAAATGAAAAACTGTTTTTT

d_gene: .
abundance: many
v_gene: TRBV29-1
j_gene: TRBJ1-2
CDR3aa: CSVDLRGLGYGYTF
CDR3nt: TGCAGCGTCGACCTCAGGGGTCTCGGCTATGGCTACACCTTC

d_gene: .
abundance: .
v_gene: TRBV25-1
j_gene: TRBJ1-2
CDR3aa: CASSLVGAQVYGYTF
CDR3nt: TGTGCCAGCAGTTTAGTGGGGGCCCAAGTATATGGCTACACCTTC

d_gene: .
abundance: .
v_gene: TRBV25-1
j_gene: TRBJ2-2
CDR3aa: CASSLRGQYTGELFF
CDR3nt: TGTGCCAGCAGCTTACGTGGCCAGTACACCGGAGAGCTGTTTTTT

d_gene: TRBD1
abundance: .
v_gene: TRBV7-9
j_gene: TRBJ1-2
CDR3aa: CANSLGQIYGYTF
CDR3nt: TGTGCCAACAGCTTGGGACAGATCTATGGCTACACCTTC

d_gene: .
abundance: once
v_gene: TRBV5-4
j_gene: TRBJ2-7
CDR3aa: CASSLRDTVYEQYF
CDR3nt: TGTGCCAGCAGCCTCCGGGACACCGTATACGAGCAGTACTTC

d_gene: .
abundance: .
v_gene: TRBV7-9
j_gene: TRBJ1-2
CDR3aa: CASSLGTGGNGYTF
CDR3nt: TGTGCCAGCAGCCTCGGGACGGGTGGGAATGGCTACACCTTC

d_gene: TRBD1
abundance: .
v_gene: TRBV20-1
j_gene: TRBJ1-6
CDR3aa: CSAIPGQGSF
CDR3nt: TGCAGTGCTATACCGGGACAGGGGAGCTTT

d_gene: TRBD1
abundance: .
v_gene: TRBV29-1
j_gene: TRBJ1-4
CDR3aa: CSVAAGGQDEKLFF
CDR3nt: TGCAGCGTAGCGGCAGGGGGCCAGGATGAAAAACTGTTTTTT

d_gene: .
abundance: many
v_gene: TRBV9
j_gene: TRBJ2-7
CDR3aa: CASSVGGEGEQYF
CDR3nt: TGTGCCAGCAGCGTAGGGGGCGAGGGCGAGCAGTACTTC

d_gene: .
abundance: many
v_gene: TRBV15
j_gene: TRBJ1-1
CDR3aa: CATSRDRQYTEAFF
CDR3nt: TGTGCCACCAGCAGAGACAGGCAATACACTGAAGCTTTCTTT

d_gene: .
abundance: .
v_gene: TRBV10-3
j_gene: TRBJ1-1
CDR3aa: CAISVEGKGTEAFF
CDR3nt: TGTGCCATCAGTGTAGAAGGGAAAGGCACTGAAGCTTTCTTT

d_gene: TRBD2
abundance: many
v_gene: TRBV7-8
j_gene: TRBJ2-7
CDR3aa: CASSSTSASYEQYF
CDR3nt: TGTGCCAGCAGCTCGACTAGCGCCTCCTACGAGCAGTACTTC

d_gene: TRBD1
abundance: many
v_gene: TRBV7-3
j_gene: TRBJ1-2
CDR3aa: CASSLTSGTADGYTF
CDR3nt: TGTGCCAGCAGCTTAACGAGCGGGACAGCAGATGGCTACACCTTC

d_gene: .
abundance: many
v_gene: TRBV29-1
j_gene: TRBJ2-6
CDR3aa: CSVGSSGANVLTF
CDR3nt: TGCAGCGTAGGCAGCTCTGGGGCCAACGTCCTGACTTTC

d_gene: .
abundance: few
v_gene: TRBV10-1
j_gene: TRBJ1-1
CDR3aa: CASSQATSYRVNTEAFF
CDR3nt: TGCGCCAGCAGCCAAGCAACCTCTTACAGGGTCAACACTGAAGCTTTCTTT

d_gene: .
abundance: many
v_gene: TRBV24-1
j_gene: TRBJ2-5
CDR3aa: CATSDSRPGTPQETQYF
CDR3nt: TGTGCCACCAGTGACTCGCGACCCGGGACACCGCAAGAGACCCAGTACTTC

d_gene: TRBD2
abundance: .
v_gene: TRBV7-9
j_gene: TRBJ2-7
CDR3aa: CASSQDGTSLAEQYF
CDR3nt: TGCGCCAGCAGCCAAGATGGGACTAGTTTAGCCGAGCAGTACTTC

d_gene: TRBD2
abundance: few
v_gene: TRBV7-2
j_gene: TRBJ2-2
CDR3aa: CASSTLAGVSGELFF
CDR3nt: TGTGCCAGCAGTACCCTAGCGGGAGTTTCCGGGGAGCTGTTTTTT

d_gene: .
abundance: .
v_gene: TRBV2
j_gene: TRBJ1-6
CDR3aa: CASRNARVSGQPLHF
CDR3nt: TGTGCCAGCAGGAACGCCAGGGTTAGCGGTCAGCCCCTCCACTTT

d_gene: TRBD1
abundance: many
v_gene: TRBV10-3
j_gene: TRBJ2-7
CDR3aa: CAVQSGDRGLVEQYF
CDR3nt: TGTGCCGTACAGTCCGGGGACAGGGGCCTCGTGGAGCAGTACTTC

d_gene: TRBD1
abundance: .
v_gene: TRBV15
j_gene: TRBJ1-2
CDR3aa: CATTLGTAYGYTF
CDR3nt: TGTGCCACCACCCTGGGGACAGCCTATGGCTACACCTTC

d_gene: TRBD1
abundance: .
v_gene: TRBV29-1
j_gene: TRBJ1-1
CDR3aa: CSASRVPGQGMDEAFF
CDR3nt: TGCAGCGCCAGCCGAGTCCCGGGACAGGGAATGGATGAAGCTTTCTTT